This TCR beta chain was sequenced in a study of monozygotic twins with inflammatory bowel disease. Details on this clonotype: Antigen: not known.

Study-wide results and caveats: Whereas healthy co-twins had higher TCRbeta diversity (inverse Simpson), IBD patients had lower diversity. With others, IBD patients shared fewer clonotypes than healthy twins did, especially with disease activity.

The germline V gene encodes CDR1 MDHEN and CDR2 SYDVKM. The CDR3 is 12 amino acids. Via template switching, UMIs carrying a 6-nucleotide sample barcode were introduced. TCRdb reworked the 5' RACE reads into one entry per CDR3 protein, no DNA. This sample's table reports 400,000 to 500,000 distinct CDR3 sequences. Investigators pulled total RNA out of whole blood and did not sort T cells. The sample taken for sequencing was blood. This chain links TRBV28 with TRBJ2-5. The TCR was taken from a human donor with ulcerative colitis or Crohn's disease, or a healthy co-twin of an affected twin (not recorded which). CDR3 sequence: CAISTVQETQYF. Variable domain in full (rest from reference TRBV28 and TRBJ2-5): DVKVTQSSRYLVKRTGEKVFLECVQDMDHENMFWYRQDPGLGLRLIYFSYDVKMKEKGDIPEGYSVSREKKERFSLILESASTNQTSMYLCAISTVQETQYFGPGTRLLVL.